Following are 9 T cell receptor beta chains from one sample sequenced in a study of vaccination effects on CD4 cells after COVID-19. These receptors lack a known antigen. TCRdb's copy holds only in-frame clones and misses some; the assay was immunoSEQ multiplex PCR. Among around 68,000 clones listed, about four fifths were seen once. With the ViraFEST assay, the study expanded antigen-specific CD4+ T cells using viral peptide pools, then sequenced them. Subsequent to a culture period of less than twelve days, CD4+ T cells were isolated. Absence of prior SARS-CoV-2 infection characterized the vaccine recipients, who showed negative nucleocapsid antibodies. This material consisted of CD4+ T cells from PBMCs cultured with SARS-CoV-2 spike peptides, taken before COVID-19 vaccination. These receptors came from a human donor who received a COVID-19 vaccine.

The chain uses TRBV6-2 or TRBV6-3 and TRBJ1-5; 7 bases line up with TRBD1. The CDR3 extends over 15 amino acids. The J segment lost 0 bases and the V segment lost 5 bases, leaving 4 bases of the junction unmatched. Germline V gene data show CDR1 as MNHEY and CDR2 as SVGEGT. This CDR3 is CASSRGQYSNQPQHF. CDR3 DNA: TGTGCCAGCAGTAGGGGACAGTATAGCAATCAGCCCCAGCATTTT.

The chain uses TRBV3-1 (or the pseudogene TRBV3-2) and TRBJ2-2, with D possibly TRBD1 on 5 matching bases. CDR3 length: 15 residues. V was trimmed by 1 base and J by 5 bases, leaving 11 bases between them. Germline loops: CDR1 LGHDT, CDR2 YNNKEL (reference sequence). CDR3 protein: CASSQATVSTGELFF. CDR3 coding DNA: TGTGCCAGCAGCCAAGCGACAGTCTCAACCGGGGAGCTGTTTTTT.

The CDR3 region has the DNA TGTGCCACCAGTGATAACAGATCTCCTAACAATGAGCAGTTCTTC. This codes for CATSDNRSPNNEQFF. The chain links TRBV24-1 to TRBJ2-1; no clear D gene. Germline assignment: CDR1 KGHDR and CDR2 SFDVKD. The ends were cut back, 3 bases at V and 5 bases at J, with 13 bases in the middle. This CDR3 has 15 residues.

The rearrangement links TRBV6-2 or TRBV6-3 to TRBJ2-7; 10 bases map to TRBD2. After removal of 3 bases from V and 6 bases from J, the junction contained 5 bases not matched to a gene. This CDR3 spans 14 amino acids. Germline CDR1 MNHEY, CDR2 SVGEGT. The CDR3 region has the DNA TGTGCCAGCAGTTATGGTAGCGGGGGGTTCGAGCAGTACGTC. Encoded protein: CASSYGSGGFEQYV.

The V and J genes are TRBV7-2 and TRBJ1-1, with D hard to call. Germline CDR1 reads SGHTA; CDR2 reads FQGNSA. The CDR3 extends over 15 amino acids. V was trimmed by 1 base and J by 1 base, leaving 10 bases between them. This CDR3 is CASSLVGLQNTEAFF. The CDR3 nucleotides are TGTGCCAGCAGCTTAGTCGGGCTCCAGAACACTGAAGCTTTCTTT.

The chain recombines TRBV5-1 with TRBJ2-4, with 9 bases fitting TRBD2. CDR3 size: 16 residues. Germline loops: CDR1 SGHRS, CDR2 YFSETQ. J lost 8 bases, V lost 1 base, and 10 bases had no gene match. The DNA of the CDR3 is TGCGCCAGCAGCTTGCCCCGCGGGGGGGCCGTAGACATTCAGTACTTC. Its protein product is CASSLPRGGAVDIQYF. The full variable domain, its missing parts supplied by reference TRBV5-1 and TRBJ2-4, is KAGVTQTPRYLIKTRGQQVTLSCSPISGHRSVSWYQQTPGQGLQFLFEYFSETQRNKGNFPGRFSGRQFSNSRSEMNVSTLELGDSALYLCASSLPRGGAVDIQYFGAGTRLSVL.

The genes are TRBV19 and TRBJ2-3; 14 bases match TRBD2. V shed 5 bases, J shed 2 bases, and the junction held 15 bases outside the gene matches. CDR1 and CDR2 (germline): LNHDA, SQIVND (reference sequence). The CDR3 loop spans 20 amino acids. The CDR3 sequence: CASSSWGLAGDRLSTDTQYF. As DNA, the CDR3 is TGTGCCAGTAGTTCCTGGGGACTAGCGGGGGACCGACTATCCACAGATACGCAGTATTTT.

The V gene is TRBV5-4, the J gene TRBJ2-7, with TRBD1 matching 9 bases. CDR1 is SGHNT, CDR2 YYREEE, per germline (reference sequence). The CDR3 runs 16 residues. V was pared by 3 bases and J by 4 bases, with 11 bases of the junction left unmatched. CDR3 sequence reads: CASSYGSDRGLYEQYV. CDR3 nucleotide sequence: TGTGCCAGCAGCTACGGCAGCGACAGGGGGTTATACGAGCAGTACGTC.

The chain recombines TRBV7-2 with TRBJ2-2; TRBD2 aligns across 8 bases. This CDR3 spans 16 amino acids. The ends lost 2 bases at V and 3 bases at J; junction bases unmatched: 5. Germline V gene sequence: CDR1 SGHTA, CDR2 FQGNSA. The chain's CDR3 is CASSLYSLADTGELFF. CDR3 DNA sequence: TGTGCCAGCAGCTTATATTCACTAGCGGACACCGGGGAGCTGTTTTTT.